The present entry profiles one T cell receptor beta chain with its context. This clonotype was counted a few times. Its antigen is currently not known. No base qualities exist here, and no much larger clone lies one base off it. Genomic DNA served as template for TCR beta VDJ combination and CDR3 sequence profiling. An Illumina HiSeq 2000 was the platform used for TCR repertoire sequencing. The published analysis was carried out like this. Repertoires were assessed using TRBV/TRBJ rearrangement plots, CDR3 size and DJ length profiles, and Simpson's diversity index. The immunodominant clone was defined as the most abundant DNA sequence in deep sequencing data. CDR3 amino acid sequences were checked for sharing across subjects and were also compared against the VDJdb database and published repertoires. Using fastp trimming at Q25 and MiXCR clonotype assembly, TCRdb reanalyzed the public sequencing data and kept in-frame beta chains. Identical CDR3 proteins give one entry, which carries the most common genes and DNA. These V and J calls originate from TCRdb's pipeline instead of the authors' own analysis. The sample table lists under 200,000 distinct CDR3 sequences, 40% to 50% of them with a count of one. The ten largest clones take up around 2.9% of the sample.

This specimen belongs to a study of CD8+CD57+ T cells in acquired aplastic anemia (dated by TCRdb to 2016 to 2018). Context from the whole study: A mean of around 3.3 ug of DNA, ranging from roughly 0.19 to 30 ug, was extracted from sorted CD4+ and CD8+ cells. A CD8+CD57+ expansion meant a frequency higher than the mean frequency seen in healthy subjects. Here is what the overall study found, with its caveats: Although around 30 CD8+ CDR3 sequences were shared by patients and controls, these sequences appeared highly expressed in patients and within the immunodominant clones of patients. No significant difference in CD8+ Simpson's diversity was found between patients and healthy controls (P=0.060).

The patients picked for sequencing were ones in whom flow cytometry had shown an expansion of CD8+CD57+ cells. Every patient had severe acquired aplastic anemia, diagnosed using the International Study of Aplastic Anemia and Agranulocytosis and Camitta criteria. At the time blood was sampled, none of the patients had received any therapy. TCR repertoires of sorted CD4+ and CD8+ blood T cells from severe aplastic anemia patients and healthy subjects were deep-sequenced in the study. Patients were enrolled in the USA under clinicaltrials.gov protocols 00001620, 01623167, 00001397, 00071045, 00081523 and 00961064. Ficoll-Paque density gradient centrifugation was used to isolate peripheral blood mononuclear cells. Before DNA extraction, CD4+ and CD8+ T cells were sorted with FACS or magnetic beads. CDR1 and CDR2, per the germline V gene, are KGHDR and SFDVKD. The CDR3 covers 13 residues, taking in both the cysteine and the phenylalanine. Only CDR3 DNA remains: 39 bases, in frame from the first base. Trimming takes 5 bases from V and 5 bases from J, and the germline ends sit 11 bases apart.

This sequence originates from a human donor with aplastic anemia. The rearrangement joined TRBV24-1 to TRBJ1-2; the D gene remains uncertain. Source material: sorted CD4+, CD8+, or CD8+CD57+ T cells (not recorded which) from PBMCs. This receptor has the CDR3 CATSGWQEYGYTF. The nucleotide sequence is given as TGTGCCACCAGTGGTTGGCAGGAGTATGGCTACACCTTC.